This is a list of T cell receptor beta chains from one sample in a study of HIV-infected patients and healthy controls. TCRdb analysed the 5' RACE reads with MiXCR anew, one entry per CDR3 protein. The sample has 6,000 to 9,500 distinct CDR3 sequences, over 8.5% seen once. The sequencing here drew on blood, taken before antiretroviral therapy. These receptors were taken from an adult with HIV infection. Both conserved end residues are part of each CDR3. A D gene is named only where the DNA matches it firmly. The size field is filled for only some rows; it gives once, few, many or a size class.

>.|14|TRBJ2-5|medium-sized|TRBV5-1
TGCGCCAGCAGCGCGGGACTGCCTCTTGGTACCCAGTACTTC
CASSAGLPLGTQYF
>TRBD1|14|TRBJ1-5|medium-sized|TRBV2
TGTGCCAGCAGGGACGACAGGGGAAATCAGCCCCAGCATTTT
CASRDDRGNQPQHF
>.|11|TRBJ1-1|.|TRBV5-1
TGCGCCAGCAGCCTTGCGGGAGAAGCTTTCTTT
CASSLAGEAFF
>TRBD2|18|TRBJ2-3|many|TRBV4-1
TGCGCCAGCAGTCCTTCGGGAGGACTAGCGGGAGGGGCAGATACGCAGTATTTT
CASSPSGGLAGGADTQYF
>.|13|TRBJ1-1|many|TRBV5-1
TGCGCCAGCAGCTTTTCGACAGGCACTGAAGCTTTCTTT
CASSFSTGTEAFF
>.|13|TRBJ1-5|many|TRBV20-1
TGCAGTGCGACCCAGGGGCGGAATCAGCCCCAGCATTTT
CSATQGRNQPQHF
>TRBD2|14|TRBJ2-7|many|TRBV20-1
TGCAGTGCAACAAGCGGGAGATGGCCCTACGAGCAGTACTTC
CSATSGRWPYEQYF
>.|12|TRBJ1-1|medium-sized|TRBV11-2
TGTGCCAGCAGTAAGATGGGGACTGAAGCTTTCTTT
CASSKMGTEAFF
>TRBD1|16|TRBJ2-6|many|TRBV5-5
TGTGCCAGCATCCTAACAGGGGCTGATGGGGCCAACGTCCTGACTTTC
CASILTGADGANVLTF
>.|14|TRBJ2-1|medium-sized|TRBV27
TGTGCCAGCAGTTTAGAGTTTGGTGGCAATGAGCAGTTCTTC
CASSLEFGGNEQFF
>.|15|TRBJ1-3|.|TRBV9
TGTGCCAGCAGCTATGGGGGTCCCTCTGGAAACACCATATATTTT
CASSYGGPSGNTIYF
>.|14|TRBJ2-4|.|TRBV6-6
TGTGCCAGCAGTACGGTCTCGGAGGCGAACATTCAGTACTTC
CASSTVSEANIQYF
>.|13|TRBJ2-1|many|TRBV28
TGTGCCAGCAGTGAACTAGCCTACAATGAGCAGTTCTTC
CASSELAYNEQFF
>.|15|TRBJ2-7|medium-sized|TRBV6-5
TGTGCCAGCAGACTGGACAAGACTTCTACCTACGAGCAGTACTTC
CASRLDKTSTYEQYF
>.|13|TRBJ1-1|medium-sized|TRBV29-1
TGCAGCGTTGAATTGGACGGGGGGACTGAAGCTTTCTTT
CSVELDGGTEAFF
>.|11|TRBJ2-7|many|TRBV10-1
TGCGCCAGCAGTGAGGCGGGCGAGCAGTACTTC
CASSEAGEQYF
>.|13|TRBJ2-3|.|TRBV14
TGTGCCAGCAGCTTGGATGGAGAGGATACGCAGTATTTT
CASSLDGEDTQYF
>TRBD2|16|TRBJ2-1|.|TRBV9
TGTGCCAGCACCCCCAGGTCAGCGGGAGGGCGGAATGAGCAGTTCTTC
CASTPRSAGGRNEQFF
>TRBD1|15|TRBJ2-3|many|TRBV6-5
TGTGCCAGCAGGATTGGACAGGGGCACACAGATACGCAGTATTTT
CASRIGQGHTDTQYF
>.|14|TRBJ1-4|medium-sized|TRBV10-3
TGTGCCATCAGACAGGGTTCAACTAATGAAAAACTGTTTTTT
CAIRQGSTNEKLFF
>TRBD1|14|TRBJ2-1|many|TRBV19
TGTGCCAGTAGTACAACAGGGGGTTTCAATGAGCAGTTCTTC
CASSTTGGFNEQFF
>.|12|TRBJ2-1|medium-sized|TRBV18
TGTGCCAGCTCACGTGGACATCTTGAGCAGTTCTTC
CASSRGHLEQFF
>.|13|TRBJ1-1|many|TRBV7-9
TGTGCCAGCAGCTGGGAACCGAACACTGAAGCTTTCTTT
CASSWEPNTEAFF
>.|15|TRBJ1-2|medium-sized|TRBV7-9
TGTGCCAGCAGCTTAGAACTCGGGGAAGGCTATGGCTACACCTTC
CASSLELGEGYGYTF
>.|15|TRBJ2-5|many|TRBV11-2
TGTGCCAGCAGCTTTGGGGCAGGGAGTTACGAGACCCAGTACTTC
CASSFGAGSYETQYF
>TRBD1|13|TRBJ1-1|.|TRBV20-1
TGCAGTGCCGGAGGGGGCGGAATCACTGAAGCTTTCTTT
CSAGGGGITEAFF
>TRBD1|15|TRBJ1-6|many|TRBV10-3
TGTGCCATCAGGCCAGGACAGGAGGATAATTCACCCCTCCACTTT
CAIRPGQEDNSPLHF
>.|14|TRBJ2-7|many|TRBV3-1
TGTGCCAGCAGCCAGTACTCCCTCTCCTACGAGCAGTACTTC
CASSQYSLSYEQYF
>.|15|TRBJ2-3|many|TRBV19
TGTGCCAGTAGTATAAGCCGACTAAGCACAGATACGCAGTATTTT
CASSISRLSTDTQYF
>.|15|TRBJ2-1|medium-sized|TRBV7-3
TGTGCCAGCAGCCCTTCGGACTCGCGCTACAATGAGCAGTTCTTC
CASSPSDSRYNEQFF
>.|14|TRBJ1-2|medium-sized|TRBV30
TGTGCCTGGAGTCTCTCGGACACCTTCGGTGGCTACACCTTC
CAWSLSDTFGGYTF
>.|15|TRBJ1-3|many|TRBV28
TGTGCCAGCAGTTTCGCCAGGGAGGCTGGAAACACCATATATTTT
CASSFAREAGNTIYF
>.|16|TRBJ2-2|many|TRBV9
TGTGCCAGCAGCGCCCATGTCGTCTCGAACACCGGGGAGCTGTTTTTT
CASSAHVVSNTGELFF
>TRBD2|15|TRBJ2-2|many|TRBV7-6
TGTGCCAGCAGCCCTAGCGGGAGGAACACCGGGGAGCTGTTTTTT
CASSPSGRNTGELFF
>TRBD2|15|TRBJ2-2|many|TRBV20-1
TGCAGTGCCTCTTTGGGGGGGAGGAACACCGGGGAGCTGTTTTTT
CSASLGGRNTGELFF
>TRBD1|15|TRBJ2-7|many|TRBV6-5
TGTGCCAGCAGTTTCCAGGGACAGGGGGCTGTCGAGCAGTACTTC
CASSFQGQGAVEQYF
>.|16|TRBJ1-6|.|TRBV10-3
TGTGCCATCAGTGAGTTTGGGGGGCTCGGCCGTTCACCCCTCCACTTT
CAISEFGGLGRSPLHF
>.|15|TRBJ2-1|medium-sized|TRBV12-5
TGTGCTAGTGCCGGGACCGGAGGGGTCTACAATGAGCAGTTCTTC
CASAGTGGVYNEQFF
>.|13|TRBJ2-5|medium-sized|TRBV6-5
TGTGCCAGCAGTTACTATCGTGGGACGGCCCAGTACTTC
CASSYYRGTAQYF
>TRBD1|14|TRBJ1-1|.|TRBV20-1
TGCAGTGCTAGAGATCTCGACAGGGCCCTAGGGGCTTTCTTT
CSARDLDRALGAFF
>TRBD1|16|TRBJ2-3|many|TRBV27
TGTGCCAGCACACCACGCGACAGGGGTAGCACAGATACGCAGTATTTT
CASTPRDRGSTDTQYF